This TCR beta chain was observed in a study of T cells in Graves' hyperthyroidism and ophthalmopathy. General study points: Ophthalmopathy cases were set apart from stable hyperthyroidism by a 13 V-J model.

The investigators amplified TCR beta CDR3 regions from RNA transcripts. First-round RT-PCR of the TCR CDR3 relied on the HTBI primer set. TCRdb re-called the multiplex PCR reads with MiXCR, one entry per CDR3 protein. The sample shows about 720,000 distinct CDR3 sequences, 18% of them seen only once. A roughly 9.1 ml volume of fresh peripheral blood provided the PBMCs. In this sample, this clonotype turned up once. No antigen is known for it. A read error may produce the germline difference seen at one junction end. The specimen was blood. This clonotype was sampled from a woman aged 50 to 60 with Graves' hyperthyroidism that later progressed to Graves' ophthalmopathy.

The chain's CDR3 is CASSLGQGNGYIF. Written as DNA, the CDR3 is TGTGCCAGCAGCCTTGGACAGGGAAATGGCTACATCTTC. This chain uses TRBV12-3 or TRBV12-4 with TRBJ1-2; 8 bases line up with TRBD1. The CDR3 totals 13 residues.